Listed below are T cell receptor beta chains from one sample, sequenced in a study of T cell repertoires in cytomegalovirus infection. TCRdb used MiXCR to reprocess the reads, holding one entry per CDR3 protein. The sample lists 310,000 or so distinct CDR3 sequences; approximately 8.9% were seen once. The sample was PBMCs. Every receptor here comes from a human donor in good health (CMV status not recorded). Some clones in this sample may be carry-over from other donors' samples. CDR3s include the opening cysteine and the closing phenylalanine or tryptophan. A D gene is named only where the DNA matches it firmly.

J: TRBJ2-7; V: TRBV19; D: NA; CDR3: CASSMGGPSYEQYF
J: TRBJ2-2; V: TRBV28; D: TRBD1; CDR3: CASSEPRGRDTGELFF
J: TRBJ2-2; V: TRBV28; D: NA; CDR3: CAVPGRKKTNTGELFF
J: TRBJ2-4; V: TRBV28; D: NA; CDR3: CASSLTIPKNIQYF
J: TRBJ2-4; V: TRBV12-3/TRBV12-4; D: TRBD1; CDR3: CASSVRDRNIQYF
J: TRBJ1-2; V: TRBV20-1; D: NA; CDR3: CSARDVDISRTGVTWGYTF
J: TRBJ1-2; V: TRBV7-9; D: NA; CDR3: CASSLALQINYGYTF
J: TRBJ2-1; V: TRBV2; D: NA; CDR3: CASKAGQSPYNEQFF
J: TRBJ2-1; V: TRBV28; D: NA; CDR3: CASSFKPNHNEQFF
J: TRBJ1-3; V: TRBV7-2; D: TRBD1; CDR3: CASSLETGLGNTIYF
J: TRBJ1-1; V: TRBV20-1; D: TRBD1; CDR3: CSVPLQGVNTEAFF
J: TRBJ1-1; V: TRBV20-1; D: NA; CDR3: CSASRQAGTEAFF
J: TRBJ2-1; V: TRBV20-1; D: NA; CDR3: CSARGTVGYNEQFF
J: TRBJ1-5; V: TRBV29-1; D: NA; CDR3: CSVATSMGNQPQHF
J: TRBJ1-3; V: TRBV20-1; D: NA; CDR3: CSARDPGTGNTIYF
J: TRBJ1-5; V: TRBV20-1; D: NA; CDR3: CSTIRGGPNQPQHF
J: TRBJ2-3; V: TRBV19; D: NA; CDR3: CASESRSTDTQYF